The 15 T cell receptor beta chains below all came from one sample that was sequenced in a study of human thymus T cells. Produced via immunoSEQ multiplex PCR; TCRdb's table is partial and in-frame only. The repertoire consists of tens of thousands of clones, with 90% to 95% occurring once and the leading ten covering under 0.04%. Thymus was obtained from resections taken during corrective heart surgery. Sequenced: thymus tissue. The receptors shown here come from a girl under three years old with a congenital heart defect but otherwise immunologically healthy.

V is TRBV7-3 and J is TRBJ2-3, with 13 bases identical to TRBD2. The CDR3 consists of 18 residues. V shed 5 bases, J shed 4 bases, and the junction held 12 bases outside the gene matches. Germline CDR1 is SGHTA and CDR2 is FQGTGA. The CDR3 coding sequence is TGTGCCAGCAGCCCAGAGATCGGACTAGCGGGAGTCTCAGATACGCAGTATTTT. It specifies CASSPEIGLAGVSDTQYF.

The V gene is TRBV7-2, the J gene TRBJ2-1, with 8 bases lining up with TRBD2. CDR1 SGHTA and CDR2 FQGNSA come from the germline V gene. The CDR3 covers 17 residues. V lost 1 base, J lost 1 base, and 6 bases stayed unmatched. CDR3 loop: CASSLELSGGSYNEQFF. Here the CDR3 DNA reads TGTGCCAGCAGCTTAGAGTTGTCGGGAGGGTCCTACAATGAGCAGTTCTTC.

This chain's CDR3 is CASSQGARDSPYEQYF. CDR3 bases: TGTGCCAGCAGCCAGGGGGCGCGGGACTCCCCGTACGAGCAGTACTTC. V gene TRBV14 combines with J gene TRBJ2-7, with D perhaps assigned TRBD1 or TRBD2 (6 bases each). The V and J ends lost 3 bases and 4 bases respectively, with 19 bases between them. The CDR3 length is 16 residues. Germline lookup yields CDR1 SGHDN and CDR2 FVKESK.

V usage is TRBV11-2 and J usage is TRBJ2-7, with 14 bases aligning to TRBD2. J was trimmed by 0 bases and V by 5 bases; bases with no gene match: 12. Germline CDR1 SGHAT, CDR2 FQNNGV. The CDR3 sequence is 19 residues long. The DNA for the CDR3 is TGTGCCAGCAGCGCTAGGGGGACTAGCGGGAGCCCCCTCTCCTACGAGCAGTACTTC. Amino acids: CASSARGTSGSPLSYEQYF.

The CDR3 DNA sequence: TGTGCCAGCAGAAGACCCACCGAAGGGGAGCAGTACTTC. Its translation is CASRRPTEGEQYF. This chain links TRBV27 with TRBJ2-7; D not certain. CDR1 MNHEY and CDR2 SMNVEV come from the germline V gene (reference sequence). Trimming removed 6 bases from V and 7 bases from J, with 16 bases in between. The CDR3 is made up of 13 amino acids.

The chain joins TRBV30 to TRBJ2-5, with unresolved D. The germline V gene has CDR1 GTSNPN and CDR2 SVGIG (reference sequence). This CDR3 is 11 amino acids long. With 5 bases removed from V and 1 base from J, the gap between germline ends came to 5 bases. The CDR3 loop is CAWALQETQYF. Written as DNA, the CDR3 is TGTGCCTGGGCCCTCCAAGAGACCCAGTACTTC.

This rearrangement joins TRBV2 to TRBJ2-7, with 7 bases fitting TRBD2. The trim removed 4 bases at V and 3 bases at J, leaving 15 bases unmatched. Looked up from germline, CDR1 is SNHLY and CDR2 is FYNNEI. The CDR3 runs 17 residues. This CDR3 is CASSASRVAGTLYEQYF. CDR3 coding DNA: TGTGCCAGCAGTGCCTCCAGGGTAGCGGGCACACTCTACGAGCAGTACTTC. The whole variable domain, remainder taken from reference TRBV2 and TRBJ2-7, is EPEVTQTPSHQVTQMGQEVILRCVPISNHLYFYWYRQILGQKVEFLVSFYNNEISEKSEIFDDQFSVERPDGSNFTLKIRSTKLEDSAMYFCASSASRVAGTLYEQYFGPGTRLTVT.

This clone was seen a single time. The chain uses TRBV7-3 and TRBJ1-3, with 7 nucleotides matching TRBD1. Germline V lookup: CDR1 SGHTA, CDR2 FQGTGA. V was clipped by 4 bases and J by 0 bases; unmatched bases: 18. The CDR3 sequence is 20 residues long. CDR3 nucleotides: TGTGCCAGCAGCTCCAAGCCCGTATCACAGGGGAATAACTCTGGAAACACCATATATTTT. Protein sequence: CASSSKPVSQGNNSGNTIYF.

The V call is TRBV18, the J call TRBJ2-6; TRBD1 matches 8 bases. J was trimmed by 0 bases and V by 6 bases; bases with no gene match: 16. Per germline, CDR1 KGHSH and CDR2 LQKENI. The length of the CDR3 is 20 residues. The CDR3 here is CASSSGTGDFMASGANVLTF. DNA for the CDR3: TGTGCCAGCTCGTCCGGGACAGGCGACTTTATGGCCTCTGGGGCCAACGTCCTGACTTTC.

This chain's CDR3 is CASSDPRVGDEQYF. CDR3 DNA sequence: TGTGCCAGCAGCGACCCCCGAGTTGGCGACGAGCAGTACTTC. V gene TRBV7-3 combines with J gene TRBJ2-7; D unclear. The germline CDR1 and CDR2 sequences are SGHTA and FQGTGA. The CDR3 loop spans 14 amino acids. Trimming cost V 5 bases and J 5 bases, with 16 bases left between them.

CDR3: CASSIGERLAVDNEQFF. DNA of the CDR3: TGTGCCAGTAGTATAGGAGAACGACTAGCGGTAGACAATGAGCAGTTCTTC. The V gene is TRBV19, the J gene TRBJ2-1; TRBD2 agrees at 9 bases. V was pared by 1 base and J by 5 bases, with 9 bases of the junction left unmatched. CDR1 LNHDA and CDR2 SQIVND come from the germline V gene (reference sequence). The CDR3 spans 17 residues.

The chain carries TRBV5-4 and TRBJ2-1; no clear D. Germline values: CDR1 SGHNT, CDR2 YYREEE (reference sequence). The CDR3 spans 15 residues. With 4 bases removed from V and 4 bases from J, the gap between germline ends came to 15 bases. CDR3 sequence reads: CASSVDAQPYNEQFF. Here the CDR3 DNA reads TGTGCCAGCAGCGTGGACGCACAACCGTACAATGAGCAGTTCTTC.

The chain combines TRBV28 with TRBJ2-7, with D perhaps assigned TRBD1 or TRBD2 (5 bases each). This CDR3 region has 20 residues. The V end was cut by 3 bases, the J end by 2 bases, with 29 bases between. The germline V gene has CDR1 MDHEN and CDR2 SYDVKM. CDR3 nucleotide sequence: TGTGCCAGCAGTTTTTGGGGGATGGAAACGGGATCCGCTCCCCCCTACGAGCAGTACTTC. It codes for CASSFWGMETGSAPPYEQYF.

The sample holds one count of this clone. The chain joins TRBV18 to TRBJ2-5; perhaps TRBD1 as D (6 bases). Trimming pared 5 bases from V and 4 bases from J, leaving 11 bases between. CDR3 size: 13 residues. Germline assignment: CDR1 KGHSH and CDR2 LQKENI. The CDR3 here is CASSKGGVETQYF. CDR3 coding DNA: TGTGCCAGCTCAAAAGGGGGAGTAGAGACCCAGTACTTC. Supplemented by reference TRBV18 and TRBJ2-5, the full variable domain reads NAGVMQNPRHLVRRRGQEARLRCSPMKGHSHVYWYRQLPEEGLKFMVYLQKENIIDESGMPKERFSAEFPKEGPSILRIQQVVRGDSAAYFCASSKGGVETQYFGPGTRLLVL.

The gene calls are TRBV2 and TRBJ1-4; weak D call: TRBD1 (6 bases). Trimming removed 5 bases from V and 0 bases from J, with 19 bases in between. Germline V lookup: CDR1 SNHLY, CDR2 FYNNEI. The CDR3 length is 18 residues. CDR3 in amino acids: CASSQPPWTDPTNEKLFF. The CDR3 nucleotides read TGTGCCAGCAGTCAGCCCCCATGGACAGACCCAACTAATGAAAAACTGTTTTTT.